Following are 32 T cell receptor beta chains from one sample sequenced in a study of T cells after yellow fever vaccination. From the 5' RACE reads, TCRdb called clonotypes with MiXCR, one entry per CDR3 protein. The sample yields some 560,000 distinct CDR3 sequences, roughly 17% seen once. Sequenced here: PBMCs, sampled 5 days after the first yellow fever vaccination. The source is a man younger than 35 who received the YFV17D yellow fever vaccine.

This clonotype was detected ten times or more. The chain combines TRBV5-1 with TRBJ2-1, with D hard to call. V was trimmed by 4 bases and J by 3 bases, leaving 17 bases between them. Germline V lookup: CDR1 SGHRS, CDR2 YFSETQ. CDR3 size: 16 residues. The CDR3 nucleotides read TGCGCCAGCAGCCGAACCTCGGTCGGAGACTACAATGAGCAGTTCTTC. Its protein is CASSRTSVGDYNEQFF.

The chain employs TRBV6-2 or TRBV6-3 and TRBJ2-7; D not certain. The germline gives CDR1 MNHEY, CDR2 SVGEGT. This CDR3 contains 13 residues. Between the trimmed V and J ends, which lost 6 bases and 3 bases, there was a span of 12 bases. This CDR3 reads CASSPGSVYEQYF. CDR3 bases: TGTGCCAGCAGCCCCGGGTCAGTCTACGAGCAGTACTTC.

The table lists this clonotype with a few counts. The rearrangement links TRBV20-1 to TRBJ2-1, with a tentative D call TRBD2 (6 bases). From germline, CDR1 is DFQATT and CDR2 SNEGSKA (reference sequence). The V end was cut by 1 base, the J end by 0 bases, with 16 bases between. The CDR3 has 17 residues. As DNA, the CDR3 is TGCAGTGCTAGAGCAGGGAATAGCGGCACCTCCTACAATGAGCAGTTCTTC. This sequence encodes CSARAGNSGTSYNEQFF.

The chain recombines TRBV20-1 with TRBJ2-1, with 13 bases that match TRBD2. The ends lost 2 bases at V and 9 bases at J; junction bases unmatched: 1. Germline CDR1 is DFQATT and CDR2 is SNEGSKA (reference sequence). CDR3 length: 13 amino acids. The CDR3 sequence: CSARTSGGGEQFF. The CDR3 bases are TGCAGTGCTAGAACTAGCGGGGGGGGTGAGCAGTTCTTC.

This clonotype showed up many times. This chain joins TRBV4-3 and TRBJ2-3; no clear D. CDR3 length equals 15 residues. From germline, CDR1 is LGHNA and CDR2 YSLEER. The ends were cut back, 0 bases at V and 0 bases at J, with 7 bases in the middle. CDR3 bases: TGCGCCAGCAGCCAAGAGGCCCGGAGCACAGATACGCAGTATTTT. The encoded protein is CASSQEARSTDTQYF.

This chain links TRBV12-3 or TRBV12-4 with TRBJ1-3; possible D gene TRBD1, 6 bases. V lost 5 bases to trimming and J lost 4 bases, with 12 bases between them. The CDR3 runs to 14 residues. CDR3 region: CASSPDRSGNTIYF. The CDR3 DNA is TGTGCCAGCAGTCCCGACAGGTCCGGAAACACCATATATTTT.

This clonotype showed up just a few times. The rearrangement links TRBV7-2 to TRBJ2-5, with 9 bases aligning to TRBD2. Losses at the gene ends were 2 bases for V and 2 bases for J; bases not matched to a gene: 6. In germline, CDR1 is SGHTA, CDR2 FQGNSA. CDR3 size: 16 residues. The CDR3 DNA is TGTGCCAGCAGCTTATCCCTAGCGGGGAGTCAAGAGACCCAGTACTTC. Its protein is CASSLSLAGSQETQYF. Full variable domain (remainder filled in from reference TRBV7-2 and TRBJ2-5): GAGVSQSPSNKVTEKGKDVELRCDPISGHTALYWYRQSLGQGLEFLIYFQGNSAPDKSGLPSDRFSAERTGGSVSTLTIQRTQQEDSAVYLCASSLSLAGSQETQYFGPGTRLLVL.

This clonotype came up a few times. The V gene is TRBV5-1, the J gene TRBJ1-1; weak D call: TRBD1 (6 bases). Germline V CDR1 and CDR2: SGHRS, YFSETQ. Trimming left V 4 bases short and J 1 base short, with 14 bases between. The CDR3 loop spans 15 amino acids. This CDR3 is CASSLMTGQNTEAFF. The CDR3 nucleotides read TGCGCCAGCAGCCTGATGACAGGTCAGAACACTGAAGCTTTCTTT.

This clonotype was counted between two and nine times. The rearrangement links TRBV7-2 to TRBJ2-3; 7 bases are a match to TRBD2. CDR3 size: 15 residues. V lost 2 bases, J lost 3 bases, and 5 bases stayed unmatched. Germline CDR1 is SGHTA and CDR2 is FQGNSA. The CDR3 reads CASSLLPGGTDTQYF. The DNA of the CDR3 is TGTGCCAGCAGCTTATTGCCGGGGGGAACAGATACGCAGTATTTT.

In this sample, this clonotype turned up a few times. The J gene is TRBJ1-1, the V gene TRBV6-6; 7 bases map to TRBD1. This CDR3 comprises 12 residues. J lost 8 bases, V lost 6 bases, and 6 bases had no gene match. CDR1 MNHNY and CDR2 SVGAGI come from the germline V gene (reference sequence). CDR3 amino acids: CASSPTGYEAFF. The CDR3 DNA reads as TGTGCCAGCAGCCCGACAGGGTACGAAGCTTTCTTT.

This clonotype was recorded a few times. The genes are TRBV12-3 or TRBV12-4 and TRBJ1-2; D perhaps matches TRBD1 (5 bases). CDR3 size: 14 residues. Trimming removed 4 bases at V and 5 bases at J, with 14 bases between. The CDR3 DNA reads as TGTGCCAGCAGTTCTCACGGGACGGAATATGGCTACACCTTC. This translates into CASSSHGTEYGYTF.

CDR3 amino acids: CASSQGRTTDTQYF. CDR3 coding DNA: TGTGCCAGCAGCCAAGGACGGACCACAGATACGCAGTATTTT. V is TRBV3-1 and J is TRBJ2-3, with D hard to call. The CDR3 is 14 residues long. The germline gives CDR1 LGHDT, CDR2 YNNKEL (reference sequence). Trimming left V 1 base short and J 2 bases short, with 7 bases between.

The V and J genes are TRBV27 and TRBJ2-3; 9 nucleotides line up with TRBD1. CDR3 length: 15 amino acids. Germline CDR1 reads MNHEY; CDR2 reads SMNVEV (reference sequence). V lost 5 bases, J lost 1 base, and 4 bases stayed unmatched. CDR3 in DNA: TGTGCCAGCAGTGTTAACAGGGGGCGCACAGATACGCAGTATTTT. Protein product: CASSVNRGRTDTQYF.

This clonotype turned up a few times. The V call is TRBV24-1, the J call TRBJ2-1; TRBD1 aligns across 10 bases. CDR1 and CDR2 (germline): KGHDR, SFDVKD. Trimming removed 4 bases from V and 3 bases from J; junction bases left unmatched: 5. The CDR3 has 16 residues. CDR3: CATSDDRDRGYNEQFF. Here the CDR3 DNA reads TGTGCCACCAGTGACGACCGGGACAGGGGCTACAATGAGCAGTTCTTC.

This clonotype was seen a handful of times. The chain is built from TRBV7-8 and TRBJ1-4, with a tentative D call TRBD1 (5 bases). V was trimmed by 8 bases and J by 12 bases, leaving 19 bases between them. This CDR3 spans 13 amino acids. CDR1 is SGHVS, CDR2 FQNEAQ, per germline. The CDR3 nucleotides are TGTGCCAGCGGATCACCGGACATTTCAGAACTGTTTTTT. As protein: CASGSPDISELFF.

Only a few counts were recorded for this clonotype. CDR3 region: CSVEDQGYEQYF. The CDR3 nucleotides are TGCAGCGTTGAAGATCAAGGGTACGAGCAGTACTTC. J is TRBJ2-7 and V is TRBV29-1; D is ambiguous. With 0 bases removed from V and 4 bases from J, the gap between germline ends came to 7 bases. The CDR3 covers 12 residues. The germline gives CDR1 SQVTM, CDR2 ANQGSEA.

This clonotype has more than one count but fewer than ten. The CDR3 DNA reads TGCGCCAGCAGACTGAACCTCGGGACAGGACCTAATGAGCAGTTCTTC. It is translated as CASRLNLGTGPNEQFF. The chain employs TRBV5-1 and TRBJ2-1; 8 nucleotides line up with TRBD1. The CDR3 loop spans 16 amino acids. V shed 5 bases, J shed 7 bases, and the junction held 14 bases outside the gene matches. Germline V gene lookup returns CDR1 SGHRS and CDR2 YFSETQ.

This clonotype was seen repeatedly, ten times or more. This rearrangement joins TRBV7-9 to TRBJ2-3; D unclear. The germline gives CDR1 SEHNR, CDR2 FQNEAQ (reference sequence). The CDR3 is 12 amino acids. V was cut by 1 base and J by 6 bases, with 5 bases left in between. The CDR3 region is CASSLGRDTQYF. CDR3 nucleotide sequence: TGTGCCAGCAGCTTAGGGCGGGATACGCAGTATTTT.

This clonotype was observed a few times. The chain joins TRBV20-1 to TRBJ1-2, with D possibly being TRBD1 (5 bases). The CDR3 extends over 17 amino acids. The germline V gene encodes CDR1 DFQATT and CDR2 SNEGSKA (reference sequence). V lost 0 bases, J lost 4 bases, and 21 bases lay in between. The CDR3 loop is CSARDRGGGASLYGYTF. DNA of the CDR3: TGCAGTGCTAGAGATCGGGGTGGAGGGGCGTCTCTCTATGGCTACACCTTC.

The V and J genes are TRBV6-5 and TRBJ2-7; no clear D. The CDR3 is made up of 14 amino acids. Germline CDR1 is MNHEY and CDR2 is SVGAGI. Trimming removed 0 bases from V and 4 bases from J, with 10 bases in between. DNA for the CDR3: TGTGCCAGCAGTTACTCGATCGCAGGATACGAGCAGTACTTC. This codes for CASSYSIAGYEQYF.

The genes are TRBV6-1 and TRBJ1-5; D is possibly TRBD1 (5 bases). V was trimmed by 6 bases and J by 4 bases, leaving 19 bases between them. The CDR3 spans 16 residues. From germline, CDR1 is MNHNS and CDR2 SASEGT. The CDR3 is CASSRDGGAGNQPQHF. In DNA, the CDR3 is TGTGCCAGCAGCAGGGATGGCGGGGCAGGAAATCAGCCCCAGCATTTT.

The chain carries TRBV7-2 and TRBJ1-5, with TRBD1 as a possible D gene (5 bases). Germline V gives CDR1 SGHTA, CDR2 FQGNSA. V was cut by 5 bases and J by 9 bases, with 11 bases left in between. The CDR3 sequence is 12 residues long. The CDR3 spells CASSRAGGPQHF. In nucleotides, the CDR3 is TGTGCCAGCAGCAGGGCGGGGGGGCCCCAGCATTTT.

The sample holds a few counts of this clonotype. V usage is TRBV4-1 and J usage is TRBJ2-7, with 10 bases identical to TRBD1. CDR1 and CDR2 (germline): MGHRA, YSYEKL. Unmatched junction bases numbered 13, after V lost 2 bases and J lost 6 bases. The CDR3 is made up of 17 amino acids. CDR3 DNA sequence: TGCGCCAGCAGCCAACAGGGACAGGGGAGTTTTACCGGCGAGCAGTACTTC. This sequence encodes CASSQQGQGSFTGEQYF.

V gene TRBV4-1 combines with J gene TRBJ2-3; no definite D call. The V gene lost 4 bases and the J gene lost 3 bases, with 20 bases spanning the gap. Germline V gene data show CDR1 as MGHRA and CDR2 as YSYEKL. This CDR3 comprises 17 residues. The CDR3 nucleotides are TGCGCCAGCAGCCCCCAAGGTGCCAGCGAAGATACAGATACGCAGTATTTT. Its translation: CASSPQGASEDTDTQYF.

This clonotype showed up many times. V usage is TRBV20-1 and J usage is TRBJ1-2; no clear D gene. Germline CDR1 reads DFQATT; CDR2 reads SNEGSKA (reference sequence). The CDR3 is made up of 13 amino acids. V dropped 3 bases and J dropped 8 bases, with 16 bases sitting between them. The CDR3 DNA reads as TGCAGTGCTAGGTTCAGGCTATCTTCAGGCTACACCTTC. Protein sequence: CSARFRLSSGYTF.

V is TRBV18 and J is TRBJ2-4; 10 nucleotides match TRBD1. The CDR3 contains 16 residues. Germline V gene data show CDR1 as KGHSH and CDR2 as LQKENI. J lost 10 bases, V lost 0 bases, and 9 bases had no gene match. DNA of the CDR3: TGTGCCAGCTCACCACCTATACTAGGACAGGGGGGTATTCAGTACTTC. This codes for CASSPPILGQGGIQYF.

V usage is TRBV5-1 and J usage is TRBJ2-7; 9 nucleotides agree with TRBD1. Germline values: CDR1 SGHRS, CDR2 YFSETQ. This CDR3 region has 15 residues. With 0 bases clipped from V and 3 bases from J, the junction kept 4 bases outside the gene matches. CDR3: CASSLAGTGFYEQYF. CDR3 in DNA: TGCGCCAGCAGCTTGGCCGGGACAGGGTTCTACGAGCAGTACTTC.

The chain recombines TRBV14 with TRBJ2-7; 7 bases agree with TRBD2. In germline, CDR1 is SGHDN, CDR2 FVKESK. The CDR3 runs to 15 residues. J was trimmed by 4 bases and V by 4 bases; bases with no gene match: 10. The CDR3 sequence is CASSRFAGELYEQYV. In nucleotides, the CDR3 is TGTGCCAGCAGCCGATTTGCGGGGGAATTATACGAGCAGTACGTC.

The chain joins TRBV4-1 to TRBJ1-5; no firm D call. Trimming removed 4 bases from V and 3 bases from J, with 13 bases in between. CDR1 and CDR2 from the germline V gene are MGHRA and YSYEKL. This CDR3 contains 15 residues. In nucleotides, the CDR3 is TGCGCCAGCAGCCGGTCCGCGGTCGCCAATCAGCCCCAGCATTTT. It yields the protein CASSRSAVANQPQHF.

The CDR3 nucleotides read TGCGCCAGCAGTTGGTCTAGCGGGGGGGCCGGCAATGAGCAGTTCTTC. Protein product: CASSWSSGGAGNEQFF. This chain uses TRBV5-1 with TRBJ2-1; 12 positions agree with TRBD2. The V gene end was trimmed by 5 bases and the J gene end by 6 bases; junction bases not matched to a gene: 9. The CDR3 spans 16 residues. The germline V gene has CDR1 SGHRS and CDR2 YFSETQ.

The chain is built from TRBV11-2 and TRBJ2-3; 10 bases map to TRBD1. After removal of 4 bases from V and 4 bases from J, the junction contained 11 bases not matched to a gene. CDR1 SGHAT and CDR2 FQNNGV come from the germline V gene. There are 17 residues in the CDR3. The CDR3 loop is CASSSTAGTGVSDTQYF. In nucleotides, the CDR3 is TGTGCCAGCAGCTCAACAGCCGGGACAGGGGTGTCAGATACGCAGTATTTT.

The chain combines TRBV6-1 with TRBJ1-2; 9 nucleotides match TRBD1. CDR3 length: 14 amino acids. V lost 6 bases, J lost 6 bases, and 8 bases stayed unmatched. Germline assignment: CDR1 MNHNS and CDR2 SASEGT. CDR3 in DNA: TGTGCCAGCAGCCTCGGGACAGGGTACGATGGCTACACCTTC. It translates to CASSLGTGYDGYTF.